This record concerns one T cell receptor (beta chain) sequence. No antigen is known for it. Within one base of it there is no much larger clone, and no base qualities were kept. The sample comes from a study of memory CD4+ T cells and cytomegalovirus serostatus (dated by TCRdb to between 2019 and 2020). At the level of the whole study: The cohort comprised some 35 healthy Belgian adults, 9 CMV seropositive and some 24 CMV seronegative. CD4+ memory TCRbeta repertoires of a Belgian cohort with known cytomegalovirus serostatus were sequenced in order to replicate a published TCR-based CMV serostatus classifier.

Reading from cysteine to phenylalanine, the CDR3 counts 10 amino acids. Left in the record is the CDR3 DNA by itself, 30 bases read in frame from the first base. Reading the germline V gene (reference sequence) gives CDR1 DFQATT and CDR2 SNEGSKA. V lost 3 bases and J lost 8 bases; the stretch between them is 4 bases long. Beyond this particular receptor, the publication reports: Of over 150 previously reported CMV-associated TCRbeta sequences, approximately 70 appeared in the CD4+ memory repertoires, each in one to five individuals. The results were read as suggesting that the CMV-associated TCR signature is, for the most part, present in the CD4+ memory repertoire. For predicting CMV serostatus, the median bootstrapped AUC was approximately 0.95 using the original framework and roughly 0.92 using a US-trained random forest. On the Belgian cohort, the classifier built on the original framework reached a median bootstrapped AUC of about 0.95, with a 95% CI of 0.76-1.00. Only CD4+CD45RO+ memory cells were sequenced, in contrast to the original study, which included naive and memory CD4+ and CD8+ populations.

Genomic DNA was extracted from sorted cells with the Quick-DNA Microprep Kit. Amplification of TCRbeta DNA was done with the immunoSEQ hsTCRbeta kit, following the protocol from the manufacturer. TCRbeta libraries were sequenced on an Illumina MiSeq instrument. Per the source publication's procedure: Following removal of out-of-frame sequences, around 2,300,000 distinct TCRbeta sequences were retained, with an average of roughly 70,000 per individual. Each individual was scored using the number of some 150 previously reported CMV-associated TCRbeta sequences that the individual carried and the total number of productive distinct TCRbeta sequences. A beta-binomial model was reimplemented in Python, and random forests from scikit-learn, run with default parameters, were trained on data from the US cohort. Classifier performance on the Belgian cohort was summarized as median AUC with percentile confidence intervals calculated over 10,000 bootstrap iterations. Not all clones reach the TCRdb copy of this immuneACCESS table, which keeps in-frame sequences only. Checked studies attribute under half of the gap to unresolved V genes and leave the rest unexplained. That table gives V, J and clone size, and the DNA gave D and trimming. The sample table records about 56,000 clones; 60% to 75% of these occur just once. The ten largest clones represent about 3% of the sample.

Single viable CD3+CD4+CD8-CD45RO+ cells were sorted as memory CD4+ T cells on a FACSAria II. CMV serostatus was determined with a Roche Elecsys assay detecting serum IgG against CMV pp150, pp28, p38 and p52. Once the samples were thawed, total CD4+ T cells were enriched through positive selection using CD4 magnetic microbeads. The samples came from a different study that was designed specifically to examine the CD4+ T cell memory repertoire. Following standard operating procedures, peripheral blood mononuclear cells were isolated and cryopreserved, while serum was kept at -80 degrees C. CD3-PerCP (BW264/56), CD4-APC (RPA-T4), CD45RO-PE (UCHT1) and CD8-Pacific Orange (3B5) antibodies were used for staining, and non-viable cells were excluded with Sytox blue.

Recombination joined TRBV20-1 with TRBJ1-4; no D gene is confidently identified. Sequences were obtained from memory CD4+ T cells from blood. This receptor was obtained from an adult in good health and CMV-seropositive. CDR3 reads: CSARGEKLFF. At the DNA level, the sequence is TGCAGTGCTAGGGGCGAAAAACTGTTTTTT.